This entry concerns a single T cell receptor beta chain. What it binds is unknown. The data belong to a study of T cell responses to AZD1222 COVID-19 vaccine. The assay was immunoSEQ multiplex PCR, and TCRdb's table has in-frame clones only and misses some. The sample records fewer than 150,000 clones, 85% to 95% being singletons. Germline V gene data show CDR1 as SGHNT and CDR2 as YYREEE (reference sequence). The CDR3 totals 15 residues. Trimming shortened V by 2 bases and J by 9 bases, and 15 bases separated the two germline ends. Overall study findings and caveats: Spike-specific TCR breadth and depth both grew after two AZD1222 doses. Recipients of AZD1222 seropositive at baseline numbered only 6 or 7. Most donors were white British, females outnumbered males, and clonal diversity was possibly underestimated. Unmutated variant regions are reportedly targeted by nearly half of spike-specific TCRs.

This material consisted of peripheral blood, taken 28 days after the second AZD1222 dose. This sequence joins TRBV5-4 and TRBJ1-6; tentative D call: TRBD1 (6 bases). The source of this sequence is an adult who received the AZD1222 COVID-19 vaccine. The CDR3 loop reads CASSLAVGAGSPLHF. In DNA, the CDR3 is TGTGCCAGCAGCTTAGCCGTGGGGGCTGGTTCACCCCTCCACTTT.